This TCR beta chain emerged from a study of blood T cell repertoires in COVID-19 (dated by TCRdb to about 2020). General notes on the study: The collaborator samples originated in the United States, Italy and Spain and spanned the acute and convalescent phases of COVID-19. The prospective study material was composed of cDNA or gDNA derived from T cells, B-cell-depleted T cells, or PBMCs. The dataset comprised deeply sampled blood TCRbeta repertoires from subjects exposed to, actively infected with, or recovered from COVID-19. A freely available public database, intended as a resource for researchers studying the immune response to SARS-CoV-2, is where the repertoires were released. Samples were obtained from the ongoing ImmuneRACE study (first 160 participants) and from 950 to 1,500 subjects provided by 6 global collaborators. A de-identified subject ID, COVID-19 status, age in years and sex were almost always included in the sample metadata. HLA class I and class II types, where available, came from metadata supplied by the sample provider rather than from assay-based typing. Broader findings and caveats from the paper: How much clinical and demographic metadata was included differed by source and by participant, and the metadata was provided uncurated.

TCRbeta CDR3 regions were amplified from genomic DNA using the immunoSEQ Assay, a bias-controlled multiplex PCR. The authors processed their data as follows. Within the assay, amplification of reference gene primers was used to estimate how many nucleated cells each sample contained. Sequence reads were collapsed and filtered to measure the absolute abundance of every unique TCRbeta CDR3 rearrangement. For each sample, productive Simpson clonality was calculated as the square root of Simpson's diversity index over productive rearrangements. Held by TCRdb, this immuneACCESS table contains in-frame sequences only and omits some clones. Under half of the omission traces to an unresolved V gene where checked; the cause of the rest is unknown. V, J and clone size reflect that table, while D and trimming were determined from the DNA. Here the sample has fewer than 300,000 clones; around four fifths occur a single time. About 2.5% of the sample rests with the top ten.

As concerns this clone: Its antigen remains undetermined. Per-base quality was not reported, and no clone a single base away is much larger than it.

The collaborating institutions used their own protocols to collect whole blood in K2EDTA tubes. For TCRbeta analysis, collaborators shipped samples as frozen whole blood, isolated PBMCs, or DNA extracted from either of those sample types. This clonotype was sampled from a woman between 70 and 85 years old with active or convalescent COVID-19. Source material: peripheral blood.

The DNA reads TGTGCCAGCAGCCAAGCGGGTTTGGCGCAGTATTTT. Its protein is CASSQAGLAQYF. This chain joins TRBV3-1 (or the pseudogene TRBV3-2) to TRBJ2-3; the D segment cannot be called with confidence. Based on the germline V gene (reference sequence), the CDR1 and CDR2 sequences are LGHDT and YNNKEL. V loses 1 base, J loses 10 bases, and the germline ends lie 9 bases apart. The CDR3, from cysteine to phenylalanine, totals 12 residues. Only the CDR3 part of the read is kept: 36 bases, read in frame from the first base.